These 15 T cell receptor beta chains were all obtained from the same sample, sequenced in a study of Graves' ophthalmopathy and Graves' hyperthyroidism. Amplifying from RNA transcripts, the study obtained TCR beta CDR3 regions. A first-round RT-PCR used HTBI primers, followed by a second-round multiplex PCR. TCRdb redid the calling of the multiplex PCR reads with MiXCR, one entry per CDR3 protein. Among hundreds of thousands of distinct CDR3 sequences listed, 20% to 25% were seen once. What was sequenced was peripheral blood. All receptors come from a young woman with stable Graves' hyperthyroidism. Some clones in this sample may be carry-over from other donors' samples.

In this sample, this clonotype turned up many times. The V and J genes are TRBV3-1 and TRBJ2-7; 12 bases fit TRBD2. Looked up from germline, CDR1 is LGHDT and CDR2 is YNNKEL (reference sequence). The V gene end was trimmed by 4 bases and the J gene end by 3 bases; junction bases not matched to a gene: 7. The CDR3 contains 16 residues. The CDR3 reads CASSLLQTSGGYEQYF. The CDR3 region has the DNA TGTGCCAGCAGCCTTTTGCAGACTAGCGGGGGCTACGAGCAGTACTTC.

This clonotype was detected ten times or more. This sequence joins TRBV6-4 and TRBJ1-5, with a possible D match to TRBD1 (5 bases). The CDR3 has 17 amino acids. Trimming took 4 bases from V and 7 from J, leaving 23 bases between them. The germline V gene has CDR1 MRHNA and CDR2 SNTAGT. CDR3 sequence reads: CASSVHEVWGWLQPQHF. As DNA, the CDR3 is TGTGCCAGCAGTGTACACGAGGTTTGGGGGTGGTTACAGCCCCAGCATTTT.

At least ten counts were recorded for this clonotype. CDR3 loop: CASSQDAQGNISPLHF. DNA of the CDR3: TGCGCCAGCAGCCAAGATGCGCAGGGAAACATTTCACCCCTCCACTTT. The rearrangement uses TRBV4-1 and TRBJ1-6; a possible D gene is TRBD1 (5 bases). Germline CDR1 reads MGHRA; CDR2 reads YSYEKL. The CDR3 consists of 16 residues. Trimming stripped 0 bases from V and 9 bases from J, with 15 bases between.

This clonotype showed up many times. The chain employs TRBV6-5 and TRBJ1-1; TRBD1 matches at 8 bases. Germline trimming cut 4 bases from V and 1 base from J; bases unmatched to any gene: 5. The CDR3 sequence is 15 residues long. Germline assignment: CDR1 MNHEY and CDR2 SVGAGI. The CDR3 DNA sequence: TGTGCCAGCAGTTTCCAGGGGGCTCCGAACACTGAAGCTTTCTTT. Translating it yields CASSFQGAPNTEAFF.

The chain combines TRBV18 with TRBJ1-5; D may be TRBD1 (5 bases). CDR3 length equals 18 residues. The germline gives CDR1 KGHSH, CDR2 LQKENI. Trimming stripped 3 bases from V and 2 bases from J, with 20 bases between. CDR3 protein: CASSPTLSQGIGNQPQHF. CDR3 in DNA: TGTGCCAGCTCACCGACGTTGTCCCAGGGTATTGGCAATCAGCCCCAGCATTTT.

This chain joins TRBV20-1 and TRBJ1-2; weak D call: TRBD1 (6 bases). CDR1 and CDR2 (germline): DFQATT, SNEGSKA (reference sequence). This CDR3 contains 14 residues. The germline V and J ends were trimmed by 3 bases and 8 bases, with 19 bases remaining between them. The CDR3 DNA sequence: TGCAGTGCTAGGGTGACAGGAACTCGGGCGGGCTACACCTTC. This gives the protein CSARVTGTRAGYTF.

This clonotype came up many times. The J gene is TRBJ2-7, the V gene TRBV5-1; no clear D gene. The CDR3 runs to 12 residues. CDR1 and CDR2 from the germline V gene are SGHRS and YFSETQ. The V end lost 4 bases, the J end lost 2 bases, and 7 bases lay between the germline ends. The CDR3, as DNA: TGCGCCAGCAGCCCAAGCACCTACGAGCAGTACTTC. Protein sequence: CASSPSTYEQYF.

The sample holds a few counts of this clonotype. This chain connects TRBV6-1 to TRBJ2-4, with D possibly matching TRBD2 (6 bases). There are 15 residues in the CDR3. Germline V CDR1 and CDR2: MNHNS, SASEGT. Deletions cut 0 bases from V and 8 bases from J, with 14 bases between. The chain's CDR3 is CASSEAEGGFDIQYF. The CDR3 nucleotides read TGTGCCAGCAGTGAAGCGGAGGGTGGGTTCGACATTCAGTACTTC.

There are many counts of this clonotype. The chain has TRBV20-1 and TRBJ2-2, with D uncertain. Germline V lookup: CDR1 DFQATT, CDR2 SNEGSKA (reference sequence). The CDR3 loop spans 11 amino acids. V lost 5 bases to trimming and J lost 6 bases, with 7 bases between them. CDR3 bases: TGCAGTGCTTCAGGTCCCGGGGAGCTGTTTTTT. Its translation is CSASGPGELFF.

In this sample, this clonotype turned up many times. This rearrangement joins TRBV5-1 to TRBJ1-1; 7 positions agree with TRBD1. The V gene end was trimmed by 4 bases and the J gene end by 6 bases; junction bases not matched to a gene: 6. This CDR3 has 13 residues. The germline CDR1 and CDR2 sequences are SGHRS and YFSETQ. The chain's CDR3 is CASSPGTAAEAFF. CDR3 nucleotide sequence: TGCGCCAGCAGCCCCGGGACAGCCGCTGAAGCTTTCTTT.

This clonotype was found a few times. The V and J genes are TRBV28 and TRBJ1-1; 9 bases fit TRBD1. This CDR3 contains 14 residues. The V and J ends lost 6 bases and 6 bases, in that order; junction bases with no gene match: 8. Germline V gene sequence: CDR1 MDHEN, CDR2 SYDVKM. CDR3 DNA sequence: TGTGCCAGCAGGAGATCTACAGGGGGCGCTGAAGCTTTCTTT. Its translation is CASRRSTGGAEAFF.

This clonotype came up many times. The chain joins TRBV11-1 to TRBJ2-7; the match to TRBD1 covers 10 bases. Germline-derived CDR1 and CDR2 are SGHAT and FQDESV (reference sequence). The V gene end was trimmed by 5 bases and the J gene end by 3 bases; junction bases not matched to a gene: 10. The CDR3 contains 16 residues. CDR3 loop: CASSIIGTGVHYEQYF. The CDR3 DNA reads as TGTGCCAGCAGCATAATCGGGACAGGGGTTCACTACGAGCAGTACTTC.

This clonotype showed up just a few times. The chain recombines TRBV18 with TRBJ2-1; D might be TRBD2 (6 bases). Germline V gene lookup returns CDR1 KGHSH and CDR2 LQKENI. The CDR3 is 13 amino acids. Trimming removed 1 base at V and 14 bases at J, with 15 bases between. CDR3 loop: CASSPLMDGEEFF. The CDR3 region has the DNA TGTGCCAGCTCACCACTAATGGACGGGGAGGAGTTCTTC.

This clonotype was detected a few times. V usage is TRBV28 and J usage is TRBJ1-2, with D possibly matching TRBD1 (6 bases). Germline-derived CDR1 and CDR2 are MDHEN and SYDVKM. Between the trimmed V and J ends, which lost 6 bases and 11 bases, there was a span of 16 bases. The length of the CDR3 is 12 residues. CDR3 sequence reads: CASRWTAVWYTF. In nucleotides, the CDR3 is TGTGCCAGCAGGTGGACAGCGGTTTGGTACACCTTC.

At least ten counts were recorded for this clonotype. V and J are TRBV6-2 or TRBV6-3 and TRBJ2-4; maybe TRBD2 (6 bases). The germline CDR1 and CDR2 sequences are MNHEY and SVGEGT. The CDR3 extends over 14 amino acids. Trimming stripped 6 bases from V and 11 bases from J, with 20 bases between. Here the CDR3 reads CASSPTIVAGFQYF. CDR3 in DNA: TGTGCCAGCAGCCCCACCATTGTCGCGGGGTTTCAGTACTTC.